The clone carrying this T cell receptor (beta chain) was picked up a small number of times. The sample comes from a study of blood T cell repertoires in COVID-19. Assay: immunoSEQ multiplex PCR; the TCRdb copy retains only in-frame clones and omits some. The sample lists fewer than 200,000 clones, roughly 76% seen once, with 9.5% to 15% in the top ten. The CDR3 runs 12 residues. The germline V gene has CDR1 MDHEN and CDR2 SYDVKM. With 7 bases removed from V and 7 bases from J, the gap between germline ends came to 11 bases. The rearrangement joins TRBV28 to TRBJ1-5; D is undetermined. Material for sequencing was peripheral blood. This clonotype was sampled from a woman aged 80 or over with COVID-19, enrolled during active disease. CDR3 in DNA: TGTGCCAGCACGTGGCGAGGACAGCCCCAGCATTTT. This encodes CASTWRGQPQHF.